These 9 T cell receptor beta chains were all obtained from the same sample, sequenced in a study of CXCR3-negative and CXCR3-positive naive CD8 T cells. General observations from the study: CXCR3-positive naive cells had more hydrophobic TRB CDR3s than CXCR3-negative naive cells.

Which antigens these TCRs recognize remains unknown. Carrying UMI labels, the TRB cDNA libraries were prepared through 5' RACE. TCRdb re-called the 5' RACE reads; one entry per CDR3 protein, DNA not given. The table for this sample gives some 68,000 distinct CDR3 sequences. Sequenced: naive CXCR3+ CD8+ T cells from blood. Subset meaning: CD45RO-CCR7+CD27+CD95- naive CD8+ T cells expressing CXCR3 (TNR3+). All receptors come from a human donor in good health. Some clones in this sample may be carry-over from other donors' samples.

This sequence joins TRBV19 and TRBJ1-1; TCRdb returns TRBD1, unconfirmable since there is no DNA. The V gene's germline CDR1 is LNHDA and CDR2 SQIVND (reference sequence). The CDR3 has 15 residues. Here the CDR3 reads CASSRGAGLNTEAFF.

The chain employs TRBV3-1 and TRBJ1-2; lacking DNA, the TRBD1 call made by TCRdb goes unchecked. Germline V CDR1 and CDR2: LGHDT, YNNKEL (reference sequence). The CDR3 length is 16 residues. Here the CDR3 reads CASSLRGRQGNYGYTF.

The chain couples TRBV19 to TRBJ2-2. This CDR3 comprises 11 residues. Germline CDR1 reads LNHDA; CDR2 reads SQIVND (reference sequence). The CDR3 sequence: CASSISGELFF.

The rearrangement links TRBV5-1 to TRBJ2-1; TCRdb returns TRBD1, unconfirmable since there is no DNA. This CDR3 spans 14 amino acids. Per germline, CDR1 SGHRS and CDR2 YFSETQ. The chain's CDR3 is CASSPGTGDNEQFF.

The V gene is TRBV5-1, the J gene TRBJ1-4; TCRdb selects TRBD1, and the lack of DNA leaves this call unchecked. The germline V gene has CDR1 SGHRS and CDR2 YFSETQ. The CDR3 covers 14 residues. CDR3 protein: CASSGAGAHEKLFF.

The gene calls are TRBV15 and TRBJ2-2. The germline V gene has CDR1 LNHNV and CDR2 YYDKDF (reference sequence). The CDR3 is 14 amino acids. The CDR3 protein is CATTSRGNTGELFF.

The CDR3 loop reads CASSVGQGRDNEQFF. The chain links TRBV12-3 or TRBV12-4 to TRBJ2-1; TCRdb picks TRBD1, but there is no DNA to check that call. This CDR3 spans 15 amino acids.

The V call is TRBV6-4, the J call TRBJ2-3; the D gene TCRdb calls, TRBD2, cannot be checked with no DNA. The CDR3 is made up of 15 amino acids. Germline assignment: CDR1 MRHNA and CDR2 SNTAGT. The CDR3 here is CASSDTSGSADTQYF.

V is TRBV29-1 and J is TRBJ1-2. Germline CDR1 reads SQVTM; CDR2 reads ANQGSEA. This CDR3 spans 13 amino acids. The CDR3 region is CSVEVEAYYGYTF. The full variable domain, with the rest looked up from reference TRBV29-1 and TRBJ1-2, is SAVISQKPSRDICQRGTSLTIQCQVDSQVTMMFWYRQQPGQSLTLIATANQGSEATYESGFVIDKFPISRPNLTFSTLTVSNMSPEDSSIYLCSVEVEAYYGYTFGSGTRLTVV.